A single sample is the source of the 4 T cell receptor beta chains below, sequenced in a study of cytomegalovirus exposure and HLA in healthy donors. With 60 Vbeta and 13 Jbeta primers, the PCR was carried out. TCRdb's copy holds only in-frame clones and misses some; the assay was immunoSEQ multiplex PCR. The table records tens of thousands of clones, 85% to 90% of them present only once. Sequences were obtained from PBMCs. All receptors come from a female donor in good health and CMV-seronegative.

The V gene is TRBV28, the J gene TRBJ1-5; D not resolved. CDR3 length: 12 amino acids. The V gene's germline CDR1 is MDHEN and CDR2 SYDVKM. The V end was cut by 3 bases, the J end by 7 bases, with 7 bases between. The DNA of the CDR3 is TGTGCCAGCAGTTTGGGGAGGCAGCCCCAGCATTTT. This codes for CASSLGRQPQHF.

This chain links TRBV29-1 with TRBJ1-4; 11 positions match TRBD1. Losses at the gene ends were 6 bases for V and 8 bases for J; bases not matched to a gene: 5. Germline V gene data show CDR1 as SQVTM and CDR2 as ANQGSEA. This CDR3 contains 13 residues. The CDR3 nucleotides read TGCAGCGTCGGCCGGGACAGGGGGGAAAAACTGTTTTTT. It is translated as CSVGRDRGEKLFF.

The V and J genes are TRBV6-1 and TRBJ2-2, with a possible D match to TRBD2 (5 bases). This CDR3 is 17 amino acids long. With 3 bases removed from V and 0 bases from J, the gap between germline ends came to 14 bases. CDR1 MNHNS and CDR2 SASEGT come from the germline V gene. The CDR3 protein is CASSDVRALTNTGELFF. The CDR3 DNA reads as TGTGCCAGCAGTGATGTGAGGGCCTTAACGAACACCGGGGAGCTGTTTTTT.

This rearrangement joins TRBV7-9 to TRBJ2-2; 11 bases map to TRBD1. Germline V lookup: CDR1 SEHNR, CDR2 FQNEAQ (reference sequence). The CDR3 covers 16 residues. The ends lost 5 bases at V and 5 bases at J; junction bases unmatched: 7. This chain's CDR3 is CASSATGTGGTGELFF. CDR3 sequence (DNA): TGTGCCAGCAGCGCCACCGGGACAGGGGGAACCGGGGAGCTGTTTTTT.